This T cell receptor beta chain appears in the sequencing data of a study of CXCR3-negative and CXCR3-positive naive CD8 T cells. Study-wide findings and caveats: Naive cells, whether CXCR3-negative or CXCR3-positive, had similar TRBV-TRBJ usage, while memory cells differed. Partly lower CXCR3 expression followed cryopreservation, and most assays relied on fresh PBMCs. Against CXCR3-negative naive cells, CXCR3-positive naive cells showed more hydrophobic TRB CDR3s.

UMI labels and 5' RACE were used to prepare the TRB cDNA libraries. From its re-call of the 5' RACE reads, TCRdb lists each CDR3 protein once, without DNA. Recorded for this sample: some 130,000 distinct CDR3 sequences. Of note for this clonotype: The antigen is not known.

Germline V gene sequence: CDR1 ENHRY, CDR2 SYGVKD. The CDR3 runs to 15 residues. The sequence derives from a human donor in good health. Some clones in this sample may be carry-over from other donors' samples. This chain joins TRBV10-3 and TRBJ1-2. Sequenced sample: naive CXCR3+ CD8+ T cells from blood. Subset: CD45RO-CCR7+CD27+CD95- naive CD8+ T cells expressing CXCR3 (TNR3+). CDR3 loop: CAISESGPDSYGYTF.